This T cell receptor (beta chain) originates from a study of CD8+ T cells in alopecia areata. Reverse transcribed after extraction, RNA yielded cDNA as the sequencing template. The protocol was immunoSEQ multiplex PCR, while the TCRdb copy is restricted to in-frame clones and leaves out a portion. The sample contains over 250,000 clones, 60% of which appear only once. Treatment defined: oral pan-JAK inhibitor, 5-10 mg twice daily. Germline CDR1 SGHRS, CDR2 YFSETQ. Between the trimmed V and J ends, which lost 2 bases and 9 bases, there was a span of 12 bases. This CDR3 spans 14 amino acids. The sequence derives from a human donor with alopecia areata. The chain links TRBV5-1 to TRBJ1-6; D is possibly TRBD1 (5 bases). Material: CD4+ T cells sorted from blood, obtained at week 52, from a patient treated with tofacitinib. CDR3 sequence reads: CASSFDSPPSPLHF. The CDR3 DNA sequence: TGCGCCAGCAGCTTTGACAGTCCCCCTTCACCCCTCCACTTT.